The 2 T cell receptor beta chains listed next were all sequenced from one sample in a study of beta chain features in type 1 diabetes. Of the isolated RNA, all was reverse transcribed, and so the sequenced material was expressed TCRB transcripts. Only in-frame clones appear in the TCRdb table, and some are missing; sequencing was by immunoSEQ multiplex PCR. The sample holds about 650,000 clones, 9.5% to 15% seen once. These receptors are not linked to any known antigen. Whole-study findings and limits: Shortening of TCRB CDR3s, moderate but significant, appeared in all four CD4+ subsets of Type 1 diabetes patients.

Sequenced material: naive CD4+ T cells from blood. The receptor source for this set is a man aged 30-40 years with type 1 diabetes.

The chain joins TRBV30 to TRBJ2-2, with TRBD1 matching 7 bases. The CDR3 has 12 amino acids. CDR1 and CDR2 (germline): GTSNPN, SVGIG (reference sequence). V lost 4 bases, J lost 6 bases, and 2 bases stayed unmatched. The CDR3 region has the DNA TGTGCCTGGAAGAGGGGGCCCGGGGAGCTGTTTTTT. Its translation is CAWKRGPGELFF.

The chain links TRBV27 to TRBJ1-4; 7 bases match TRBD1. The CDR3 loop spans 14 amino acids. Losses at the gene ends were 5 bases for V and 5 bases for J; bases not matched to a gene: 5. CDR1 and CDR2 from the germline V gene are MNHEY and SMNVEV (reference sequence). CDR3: CASSMGQQNEKLFF. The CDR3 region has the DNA TGTGCCAGCAGTATGGGACAGCAGAATGAAAAACTGTTTTTT.